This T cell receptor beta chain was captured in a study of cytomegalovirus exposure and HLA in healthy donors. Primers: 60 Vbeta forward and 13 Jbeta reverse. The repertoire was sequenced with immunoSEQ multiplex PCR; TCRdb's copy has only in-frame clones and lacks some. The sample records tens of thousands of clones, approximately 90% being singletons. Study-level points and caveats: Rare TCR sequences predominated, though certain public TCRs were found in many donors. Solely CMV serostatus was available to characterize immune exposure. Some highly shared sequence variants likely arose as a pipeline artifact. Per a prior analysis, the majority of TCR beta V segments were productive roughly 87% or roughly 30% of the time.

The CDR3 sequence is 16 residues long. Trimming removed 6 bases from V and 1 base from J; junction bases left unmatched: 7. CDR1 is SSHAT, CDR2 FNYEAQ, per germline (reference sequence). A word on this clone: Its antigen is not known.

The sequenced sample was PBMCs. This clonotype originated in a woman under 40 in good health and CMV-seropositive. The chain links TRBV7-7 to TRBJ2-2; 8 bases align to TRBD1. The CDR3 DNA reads TGTGCCAGCAGTCAACAAGGGACAGGGAACACCGGGGAGCTGTTTTTT. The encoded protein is CASSQQGTGNTGELFF.